Listed below are T cell receptor beta chains from one sample, sequenced in a study of T cell repertoires in cytomegalovirus infection. TCRdb analysed the reads with MiXCR anew, one entry per CDR3 protein. In the table there are more than 250,000 distinct CDR3 sequences, 20% to 25% of which are singletons. These receptors are not linked to any known antigen. The specimen was cultured PBMCs, collected from culture after CMV antigen stimulation. These receptors were obtained from a human donor in good health (CMV status not recorded). Some clones in this sample may be carry-over from other donors' samples. CDR3s include the opening cysteine and the closing phenylalanine or tryptophan. D genes are given only for firm matches. Not all rows give a size; the values are once, few, many and, for expanded clones, a class.

14	TRBV7-9	TRBD1	many	TRBJ1-2	CASSPGQANYGYTF	TGTGCCAGCAGCCCCGGACAGGCTAACTATGGCTACACCTTC
20	TRBV7-2	TRBD2	many	TRBJ2-3	CASSQTPLGWSGRATDTQYF	TGTGCCAGCAGCCAAACCCCCCTTGGTTGGAGCGGGAGGGCCACAGATACGCAGTATTTT
13	TRBV20-1	NA	NA	TRBJ1-1	CSARVDTNTEAFF	TGCAGTGCTAGAGTTGATACTAACACTGAAGCTTTCTTT
14	TRBV11-2	NA	few	TRBJ2-3	CASSPRDNTDTQYF	TGTGCCAGCAGCCCTAGGGACAACACAGATACGCAGTATTTT
16	TRBV7-2	TRBD1	few	TRBJ2-6	CASSSRTGAGANVLTF	TGTGCCAGCAGCTCGCGGACAGGGGCCGGGGCCAACGTCCTGACTTTC
15	TRBV5-1	TRBD2	few	TRBJ2-1	CASSGSGSVFNEQFF	TGCGCCAGCAGCGGTAGCGGGAGCGTGTTTAATGAGCAGTTCTTC
15	TRBV10-3	NA	NA	TRBJ2-3	CAISGGSLTTDTQYF	TGTGCCATCAGTGGTGGTAGCCTCACTACAGATACGCAGTATTTT
16	TRBV4-1	TRBD2	few	TRBJ2-1	CASSHPSGTSAREQFF	TGCGCCAGCAGCCACCCATCGGGGACTAGCGCGCGTGAGCAGTTCTTC
14	TRBV6-5	TRBD2	few	TRBJ2-3	CASSYQLAADTQYF	TGTGCCAGCAGTTACCAACTAGCGGCAGATACGCAGTATTTT
17	TRBV12-3/TRBV12-4	TRBD2	NA	TRBJ2-1	CASSPRTSGRWYNEQFF	TGTGCCAGCAGTCCCCGAACTAGCGGGAGGTGGTACAATGAGCAGTTCTTC
14	TRBV12-3/TRBV12-4	NA	few	TRBJ1-4	CASRLSGISAKLFF	TGTGCCAGCAGACTAAGCGGTATATCGGCAAAACTGTTTTTT
13	TRBV5-4	TRBD2	NA	TRBJ2-1	CASSQTGLLEQFF	TGTGCCAGCAGTCAAACGGGACTACTTGAGCAGTTCTTC
16	TRBV7-3	NA	many	TRBJ2-2	CASSPRREDDTGELFF	TGTGCCAGCAGCCCTCGTAGGGAGGACGACACCGGGGAGCTGTTTTTT
17	TRBV7-8	TRBD1	many	TRBJ1-6	CASSLAYRGKPDSPLHF	TGTGCCAGCAGCTTAGCTTACAGGGGTAAACCTGATTCACCCCTCCACTTT
17	TRBV5-4	TRBD2	few	TRBJ2-1	CASSLGLAGGSANEQFF	TGTGCCAGCAGCTTGGGACTAGCGGGAGGGTCCGCCAATGAGCAGTTCTTC
16	TRBV7-2	NA	many	TRBJ2-1	CASSLRLRSRDLTQFF	TGTGCCAGCAGCTTAAGGTTGAGGAGCAGGGACCTTACGCAGTTCTTC
15	TRBV12-3/TRBV12-4	NA	NA	TRBJ2-6	CASRTTDSGANVLTF	TGTGCCAGCAGGACCACGGACTCTGGGGCCAACGTCCTGACTTTC
14	TRBV6-2/TRBV6-3	TRBD2	few	TRBJ2-3	CASRQSGTTDTQYF	TGTGCCAGCAGACAGAGCGGGACCACAGATACGCAGTATTTT
13	TRBV4-3	NA	NA	TRBJ1-1	CASSRTEWTEAFF	TGCGCCAGCAGCCGGACCGAGTGGACTGAAGCTTTCTTT
16	TRBV24-1	NA	many	TRBJ1-2	CATSDSGTAGHYGYTF	TGTGCCACCAGTGATTCCGGGACCGCCGGGCACTATGGCTACACCTTC
13	TRBV19	NA	NA	TRBJ1-1	CASSIFDRSEAFF	TGTGCCAGTAGTATATTCGACAGATCTGAAGCTTTCTTT